Listed below are T cell receptor beta chains from one sample, sequenced in a study of T-cell reconstitution after alpha-beta-depleted transplantation in children. TCRdb fed the PCR reads into MiXCR, producing one record per CDR3 protein. Of over 550,000 distinct CDR3 sequences in the sample, about 10% were seen once. This specimen was PBMCs from the stem cell graft donor, taken from the stem cell graft. These receptors were collected from a human donor who donated a stem cell graft to a child with acute myeloid leukemia. The CDR3 runs from the conserved cysteine through the conserved F or W. The order of the fields is clone size, CDR3 length, D gene, J gene, V gene, CDR3 DNA, CDR3 protein. A D gene is named only where the DNA matches it firmly. Clone size appears in some rows only: once, few, many, or a class for an expanded clone.

>.|17|TRBD1|TRBJ1-3|TRBV7-9
TGTGCCAGCAGCCAAAGCTTACAGGGGATCTCTGGAAACACCATATATTTT
CASSQSLQGISGNTIYF
>few|13|.|TRBJ2-7|TRBV5-1
TGCGCCAGCAGCCCGGATCGACTCTACGAGCAGTACTTC
CASSPDRLYEQYF
>few|14|TRBD1|TRBJ1-2|TRBV6-5
TGTGCCAGCAGCCTGGGACAGGGGCTCTATGGCTACACCTTC
CASSLGQGLYGYTF
>few|14|.|TRBJ2-1|TRBV3-1
TGTGCCAGCAGCCAAGGGCTAGTCGGCAATGAGCAGTTCTTC
CASSQGLVGNEQFF
>.|15|.|TRBJ2-1|TRBV20-1
TGCAGTGCTAGAGATGGGCGGGTGGGGTACAATGAGCAGTTCTTC
CSARDGRVGYNEQFF
>.|17|TRBD2|TRBJ2-3|TRBV3-1
TGTGCCAGCAGCCACCCACTAGCGGGAGCCTCATCGGATACGCAGTATTTT
CASSHPLAGASSDTQYF
>few|14|.|TRBJ1-1|TRBV11-1
TGTGCCAGCAGCTTGGGCAGCATGAACACTGAAGCTTTCTTT
CASSLGSMNTEAFF
>.|16|.|TRBJ2-7|TRBV5-1
TGCGCCAGCAGCCCCCCCAGGGCCGGGCGGCACTACGAGCAGTACTTC
CASSPPRAGRHYEQYF
>few|16|TRBD2|TRBJ2-2|TRBV12-3/TRBV12-4
TGTGCCAGCAGTTTAGCGCTTAGCGGGAATACCGGGGAGCTGTTTTTT
CASSLALSGNTGELFF
>many|14|.|TRBJ2-1|TRBV27
TGTGCCCCCCAACCCGAGGGAGCCTACAATGAGCAGTTCTTC
CAPQPEGAYNEQFF
>.|16|.|TRBJ2-7|TRBV14
TGTGCCAGCAGCCAAGGCATTCGAGACAGCATTTACGAGCAGTACTTC
CASSQGIRDSIYEQYF
>many|15|.|TRBJ2-3|TRBV7-2
TGTGCCAGCAGCTTAGTGGTTGGGGGCACAGATACGCAGTATTTT
CASSLVVGGTDTQYF
>few|14|.|TRBJ2-5|TRBV5-5
TGTGCCAGCAGCTATGGGCAGGGGAAGGAGACCCAGTACTTC
CASSYGQGKETQYF
>few|14|TRBD2|TRBJ2-1|TRBV11-2
TGTGCCAGCAGCAACCAGGGACTAGCTTATGAGCAGTTCTTC
CASSNQGLAYEQFF
>few|15|TRBD2|TRBJ2-7|TRBV12-3/TRBV12-4
TGTGCCAGCAGTTTGGGAGGGAAGAGCGCCTACGAGCAGTACTTC
CASSLGGKSAYEQYF